These T cell receptor beta chains were read from a single sample in a study of blood T cell repertoires in COVID-19. Using immunoSEQ multiplex PCR, the repertoire was profiled, and TCRdb retains in-frame clones only, with some absent. The profile shows under 200,000 clones, around 84% of them singletons. Specimen: peripheral blood. These receptors came from a man between 40 and 49 years old with acute or convalescent COVID-19. Both conserved end residues are part of each CDR3. A D gene is named only where the DNA matches it firmly. The size entry is marked missing in some rows and otherwise reads once, few, many or a size class.

j_call | v_call | cdr3_length | clone_size | d_call | cdr3_nt | cdr3_aa
TRBJ1-2 | TRBV10-1 | 15 | once | TRBD1 | TGCGCCAGCAGTGAAACCAGACAGGGACGGAATGGCTACACCTTC | CASSETRQGRNGYTF
TRBJ2-7 | TRBV10-3 | 14 | - | - | TGTGCCATCAGGGTCAAAGGACAGACCTACGAGCAGTACTTC | CAIRVKGQTYEQYF
TRBJ2-3 | TRBV28 | 16 | - | TRBD1 | TGTGCCAGCAGTTTAGCCGGGACAGGAAGCACAGATACGCAGTATTTT | CASSLAGTGSTDTQYF
TRBJ1-1 | TRBV27 | 16 | - | - | TGTGCCAGCAGTTCCTCACCGACAGGACTGAACACTGAAGCTTTCTTT | CASSSSPTGLNTEAFF
TRBJ1-2 | TRBV30 | 15 | - | TRBD1 | TGTGCCTTATTCCGGGACAGAGCTACTAACTATGGCTACACCTTC | CALFRDRATNYGYTF
TRBJ2-7 | TRBV4-1 | 16 | - | TRBD2 | TGCGCCAGCAGCCAAGATAACGCGGGGGGACGATACGAGCAGTACTTC | CASSQDNAGGRYEQYF
TRBJ1-2 | TRBV29-1 | 13 | - | - | TGCAGCGTCCAAAGAGACAGAGGCTATGGCTACACCTTC | CSVQRDRGYGYTF
TRBJ2-5 | TRBV7-2 | 12 | - | - | TGTGCCAGCAGCTTCGGGCAAGAGACCCAGTACTTC | CASSFGQETQYF
TRBJ2-7 | TRBV4-1 | 15 | - | TRBD1 | TGCGCCAGCAGCCTACGATCGGGACAGGGTGGCGAGCAGTACTTC | CASSLRSGQGGEQYF
TRBJ2-7 | TRBV5-1 | 14 | - | TRBD2 | TGCGCCAGCACAAGGACTAGCGGTTCCTACGAGCAGTACTTC | CASTRTSGSYEQYF
TRBJ2-3 | TRBV29-1 | 13 | - | TRBD2 | TGCAGCGTTGAACTAGCGGGTGCAGATACGCAGTATTTT | CSVELAGADTQYF
TRBJ1-1 | TRBV27 | 16 | - | - | TGTGCCAGCAGCTTAACTTCACGGGGTTCGTACACTGAAGCTTTCTTT | CASSLTSRGSYTEAFF
TRBJ2-1 | TRBV5-1 | 16 | - | - | TGCGCCAGCAGCAGGTTGGACAGAACCTCCTACAATGAGCAGTTCTTC | CASSRLDRTSYNEQFF
TRBJ2-3 | TRBV3-1/TRBV3-2 | 14 | - | - | TGTGCCAGCAGCCACGCTCACCGGGGAGATACGCAGTATTTT | CASSHAHRGDTQYF
TRBJ1-6 | TRBV4-2 | 14 | - | - | TGTGCCAGCAGCCAAGTAACAGTAAATTCACCCCTCCACTTT | CASSQVTVNSPLHF
TRBJ1-5 | TRBV28 | 12 | - | - | TGTGCCAGCCGACAGGCTAATCAGCCCCAGCATTTT | CASRQANQPQHF
TRBJ1-5 | TRBV28 | 19 | - | TRBD1 | TGTGCCAGCAGTTTGACCACAGGGGTGGAGGGGGTGGGCAATCAGCCCCAGCATTTT | CASSLTTGVEGVGNQPQHF
TRBJ1-2 | TRBV2 | 15 | few | - | TGTGCCAGCAGTGAACTGTTTGGCACCAGTTATGGCTACACCTTC | CASSELFGTSYGYTF
TRBJ1-2 | TRBV4-2 | 16 | - | TRBD1 | TGTGCCAGCAGCCAAGTCGGGGACAGGGGTGGTTTTAAGTTCACCTTC | CASSQVGDRGGFKFTF
TRBJ2-7 | TRBV25-1 | 13 | few | - | TGTGCCAGCAGTGGTGACCGAACGGGGAGGCAGTACTTC | CASSGDRTGRQYF
TRBJ1-1 | TRBV2 | 13 | - | - | TGTGCCAGCAGTGAAAGAGGCCAAACTGATGCTTTCTTT | CASSERGQTDAFF
TRBJ2-2 | TRBV29-1 | 14 | - | TRBD1 | TGCAGCGTTGGACCAGGGACAGGGCCCGGGGAGCTGTTTTTT | CSVGPGTGPGELFF
TRBJ1-5 | TRBV2 | 14 | - | - | TGTGCCAGCAGTGGGACAGCCGAGCATCAGCCCCAGCATTTT | CASSGTAEHQPQHF
TRBJ1-1 | TRBV11-3 | 15 | - | TRBD1 | TGTGCCAGCAGCTTGGGGACAGGCGGGAACACTGAAGCTTTCTTT | CASSLGTGGNTEAFF
TRBJ1-4 | TRBV27 | 15 | - | - | TGTGCCAGCAGTTTCCTGGGGCAGGGTACTGAAAAACTGTTTTTT | CASSFLGQGTEKLFF
TRBJ2-7 | TRBV5-4 | 17 | - | TRBD1 | TGTGCCAGCAGCGAAGGACAGGGGGGTGGACTACACTACGAGCAGTACTTC | CASSEGQGGGLHYEQYF
TRBJ2-5 | TRBV7-2 | 15 | - | - | TGTGCCAGCAGCTTAAATACTGCGGGGACAGAGACCCAGTACTTC | CASSLNTAGTETQYF
TRBJ2-7 | TRBV3-1/TRBV3-2 | 13 | - | TRBD1 | TGTGCCAGCAGCCAAACAGGGGGCTACGAGCAGTACTTC | CASSQTGGYEQYF
TRBJ1-3 | TRBV18 | 14 | few | - | TGTGCCAGCTCACCACCCATCTCTGGAAACACCATATATTTT | CASSPPISGNTIYF
TRBJ2-1 | TRBV29-1 | 14 | - | TRBD1 | TGCAGCGTTATCCTTCCGGGACAGGGTGATCGGCAGTTCTTC | CSVILPGQGDRQFF
TRBJ1-1 | TRBV11-1 | 13 | - | - | TGTGCCAGCAGCTTAGGCAGGAACACTGAAGCTTTCTTT | CASSLGRNTEAFF
TRBJ2-5 | TRBV18 | 14 | - | - | TGTGCCAGCTCACCGGGACTTGACCAAGAGACCCAGTACTTC | CASSPGLDQETQYF
TRBJ1-4 | TRBV2 | 16 | - | TRBD1 | TGTGCCAGCAGTGATCGACAGGGGGCGCCTAATGAAAAACTGTTTTTT | CASSDRQGAPNEKLFF
TRBJ2-7 | TRBV10-2 | 12 | - | - | TGCGCCAGCAGTCAGGCAGGGTACGAGCAGTACTTC | CASSQAGYEQYF
TRBJ2-1 | TRBV5-1 | 14 | - | TRBD2 | TGCGCCAGCAGCCCCCTTGGGACTAGCAATGAGCAGTTCTTC | CASSPLGTSNEQFF
TRBJ2-1 | TRBV6-2/TRBV6-3 | 14 | - | TRBD1 | TGTGCCAGCAGTGAGGCACGGGACAGAAATGAGCAGTTCTTC | CASSEARDRNEQFF
TRBJ1-5 | TRBV15 | 16 | - | TRBD1 | TGTGCCACCAGCAGAGGGACAGGGGGCCCGAATCAGCCCCAGCATTTT | CATSRGTGGPNQPQHF
TRBJ2-2 | TRBV5-1 | 17 | - | TRBD2 | TGCGCCAGCAGCTTGGTGCAGGCCATAGCGGGTACCGGGGAGCTGTTTTTT | CASSLVQAIAGTGELFF
TRBJ2-1 | TRBV7-9 | 18 | - | TRBD2 | TGTGCCAGCAGCTTAGCGGAATTAGCGGGGGGGCCTCGGAATGAGCAGTTCTTC | CASSLAELAGGPRNEQFF
TRBJ2-3 | TRBV27 | 14 | - | - | TGTGCCAGCAGTTTATCGCGGGGCCGGGATACGCAGTATTTT | CASSLSRGRDTQYF
TRBJ1-1 | TRBV7-9 | 13 | - | - | TGTGCCAGCAAGACCAGGGAGAACACTGAAGCTTTCTTT | CASKTRENTEAFF
TRBJ1-4 | TRBV5-1 | 15 | - | TRBD1 | TGCGCCAGCAGCTCAGGACAGGGGGATAATGAAAAACTGTTTTTT | CASSSGQGDNEKLFF
TRBJ1-1 | TRBV7-6 | 14 | - | TRBD1 | TGTGCCAGCAGCCCAGGACAGGGGGGCACTGAAGCTTTCTTT | CASSPGQGGTEAFF
TRBJ2-7 | TRBV29-1 | 15 | - | TRBD1 | TGCAGCGTCGCTACCGGGACAGGGTTTTCCTACGAGCAGTACTTC | CSVATGTGFSYEQYF
TRBJ1-2 | TRBV9 | 13 | - | - | TGTGCCAGCAACTCTGACAGTTCCCTTGGCTACACCTTC | CASNSDSSLGYTF
TRBJ2-3 | TRBV7-8 | 14 | - | TRBD2 | TGTGCCAGCAGCTTCAGCGGGGGCGAAGATACGCAGTATTTT | CASSFSGGEDTQYF
TRBJ1-1 | TRBV5-1 | 14 | - | - | TGCGCCAGCAGAATCGGTGCGGGGAGTACTGAAGCTTTCTTT | CASRIGAGSTEAFF
TRBJ2-3 | TRBV5-1 | 15 | few | - | TGCGCCAGCAGCTTGAGTTCGGCAGCGGGAGATACGCAGTATTTT | CASSLSSAAGDTQYF
TRBJ2-3 | TRBV19 | 13 | - | - | TGTGCCAGTAGTATAGATCCGTTCGATACGCAGTATTTT | CASSIDPFDTQYF
TRBJ1-5 | TRBV11-2 | 13 | - | - | TGTGCCAGCAGCTTAGGGCAGGGCGTCCCCCAGCATTTT | CASSLGQGVPQHF
TRBJ1-2 | TRBV18 | 14 | - | - | TGTGCCACCGCACAGGGCAGTCTTAACTATGGCTACACCTTC | CATAQGSLNYGYTF
TRBJ1-1 | TRBV30 | 14 | few | TRBD1 | TGTGCCTGGAGCACAGGGGCGCCAGGCACTGAAGCTTTCTTT | CAWSTGAPGTEAFF
TRBJ1-1 | TRBV7-3 | 11 | - | - | TGTGCCAGCAGCTCCGATTTCGGAGCTTTCTTT | CASSSDFGAFF
TRBJ2-7 | TRBV2 | 14 | - | - | TGTGCCAGCAGTGAAGCGCTGAGGGAATACGAGCAGTACTTC | CASSEALREYEQYF
TRBJ1-5 | TRBV6-5 | 15 | - | TRBD1 | TGTGCCAGCAGATCCGGGACAGGGGGCAATCAGCCCCAGCATTTT | CASRSGTGGNQPQHF